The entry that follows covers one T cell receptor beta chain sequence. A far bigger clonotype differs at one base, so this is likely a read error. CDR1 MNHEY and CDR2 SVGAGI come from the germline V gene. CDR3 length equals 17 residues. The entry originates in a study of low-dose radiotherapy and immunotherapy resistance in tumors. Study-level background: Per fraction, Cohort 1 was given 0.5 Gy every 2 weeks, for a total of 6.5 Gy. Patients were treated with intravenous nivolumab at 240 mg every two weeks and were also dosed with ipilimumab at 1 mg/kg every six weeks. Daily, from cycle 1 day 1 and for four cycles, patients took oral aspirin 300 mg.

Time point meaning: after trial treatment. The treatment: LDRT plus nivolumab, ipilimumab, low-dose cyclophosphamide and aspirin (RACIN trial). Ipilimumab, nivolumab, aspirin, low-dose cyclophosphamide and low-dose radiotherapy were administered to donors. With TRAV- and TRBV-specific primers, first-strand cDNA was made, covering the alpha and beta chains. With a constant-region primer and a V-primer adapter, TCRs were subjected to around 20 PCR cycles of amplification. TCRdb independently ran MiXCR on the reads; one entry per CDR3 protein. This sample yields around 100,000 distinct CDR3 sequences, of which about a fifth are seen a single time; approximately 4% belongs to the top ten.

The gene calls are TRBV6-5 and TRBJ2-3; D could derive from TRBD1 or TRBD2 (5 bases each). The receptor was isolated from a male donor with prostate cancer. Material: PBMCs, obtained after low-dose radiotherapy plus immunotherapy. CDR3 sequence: CAAEAQKLGVRTDTQYF. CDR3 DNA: TGTGCAGCGGAGGCCCAAAAACTGGGGGTGCGGACAGATACGCAGTATTTT.